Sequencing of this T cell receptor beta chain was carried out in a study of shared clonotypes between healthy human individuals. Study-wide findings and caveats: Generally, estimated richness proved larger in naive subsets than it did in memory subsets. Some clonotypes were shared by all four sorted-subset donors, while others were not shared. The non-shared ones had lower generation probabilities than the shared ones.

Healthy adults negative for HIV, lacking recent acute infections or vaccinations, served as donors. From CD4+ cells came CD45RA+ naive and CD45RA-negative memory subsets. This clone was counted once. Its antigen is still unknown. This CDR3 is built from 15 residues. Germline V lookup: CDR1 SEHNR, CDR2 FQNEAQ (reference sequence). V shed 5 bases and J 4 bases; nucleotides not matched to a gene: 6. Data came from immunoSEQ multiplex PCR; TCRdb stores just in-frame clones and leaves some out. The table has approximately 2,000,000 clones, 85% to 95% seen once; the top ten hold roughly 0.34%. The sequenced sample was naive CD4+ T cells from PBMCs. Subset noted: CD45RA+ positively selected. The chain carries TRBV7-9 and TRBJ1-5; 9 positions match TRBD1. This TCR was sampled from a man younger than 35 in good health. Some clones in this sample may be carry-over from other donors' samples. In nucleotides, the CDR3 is TGTGCCAGCAGCATGACAGGGGGTGGTAATCAGCCCCAGCATTTT. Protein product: CASSMTGGGNQPQHF.